What follows describes a single T cell receptor beta chain. Antigen: not known. With 1 base removed from V and 0 bases from J, the gap between germline ends came to 5 bases. This CDR3 has 14 residues. Germline loops: CDR1 SGHDT, CDR2 YYEEEE. Produced via immunoSEQ multiplex PCR; TCRdb's table is partial and in-frame only. The table records roughly 54,000 clones, roughly four fifths of them present only once. These data originate in a study of a mutant IDH1 vaccine in newly diagnosed glioma. Overall study context: The patients were given eight vaccinations, one each in weeks 1, 3, 5, 7, 11, 15, 19 and 23.

The time point was: week 5, during vaccination. Vaccine doses each comprised 300 ug of mutant IDH1 20-mer peptide, with topical imiquimod. The specimen comprised PBMCs, sampled from a glioma patient whose treatment included an IDH1 peptide vaccine. The rearrangement joins TRBV5-6 to TRBJ1-5; D is uncertain. The receptor was derived from a man aged 30-40 years with glioma. The CDR3 region is CASSLRVSNQPQHF. Written as DNA, the CDR3 is TGTGCCAGCAGCTTGCGGGTTAGCAATCAGCCCCAGCATTTT.